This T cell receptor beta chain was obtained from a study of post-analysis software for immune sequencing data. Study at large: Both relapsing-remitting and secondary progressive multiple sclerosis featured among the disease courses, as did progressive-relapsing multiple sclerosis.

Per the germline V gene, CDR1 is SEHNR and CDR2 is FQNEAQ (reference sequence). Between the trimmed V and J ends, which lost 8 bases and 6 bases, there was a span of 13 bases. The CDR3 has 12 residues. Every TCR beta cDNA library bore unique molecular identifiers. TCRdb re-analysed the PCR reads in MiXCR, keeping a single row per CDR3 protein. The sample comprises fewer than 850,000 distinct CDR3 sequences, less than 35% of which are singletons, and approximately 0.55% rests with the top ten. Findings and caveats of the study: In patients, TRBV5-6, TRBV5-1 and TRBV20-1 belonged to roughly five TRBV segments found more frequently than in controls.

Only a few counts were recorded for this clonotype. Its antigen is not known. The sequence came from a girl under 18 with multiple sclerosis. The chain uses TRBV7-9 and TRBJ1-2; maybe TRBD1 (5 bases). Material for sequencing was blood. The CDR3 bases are TGTGCCAGCGTGTCTGGGGGGGATGGCTACACCTTC. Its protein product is CASVSGGDGYTF.